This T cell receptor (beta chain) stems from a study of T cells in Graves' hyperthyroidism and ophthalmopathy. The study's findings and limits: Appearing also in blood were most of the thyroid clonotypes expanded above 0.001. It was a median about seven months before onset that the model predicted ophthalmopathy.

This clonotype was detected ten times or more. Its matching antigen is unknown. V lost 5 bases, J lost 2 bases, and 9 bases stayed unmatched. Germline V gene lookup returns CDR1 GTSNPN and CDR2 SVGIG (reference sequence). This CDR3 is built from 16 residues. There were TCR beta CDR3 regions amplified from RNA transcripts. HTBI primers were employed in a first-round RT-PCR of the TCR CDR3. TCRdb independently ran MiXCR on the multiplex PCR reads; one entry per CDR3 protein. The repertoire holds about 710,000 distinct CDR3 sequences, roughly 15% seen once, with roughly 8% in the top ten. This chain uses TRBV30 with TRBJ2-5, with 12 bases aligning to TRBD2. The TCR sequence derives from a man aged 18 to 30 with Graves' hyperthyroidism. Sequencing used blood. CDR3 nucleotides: TGTGCCTGGTCAACTTGGACTAGCGGGGAACAAGAGACCCAGTACTTC. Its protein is CAWSTWTSGEQETQYF.